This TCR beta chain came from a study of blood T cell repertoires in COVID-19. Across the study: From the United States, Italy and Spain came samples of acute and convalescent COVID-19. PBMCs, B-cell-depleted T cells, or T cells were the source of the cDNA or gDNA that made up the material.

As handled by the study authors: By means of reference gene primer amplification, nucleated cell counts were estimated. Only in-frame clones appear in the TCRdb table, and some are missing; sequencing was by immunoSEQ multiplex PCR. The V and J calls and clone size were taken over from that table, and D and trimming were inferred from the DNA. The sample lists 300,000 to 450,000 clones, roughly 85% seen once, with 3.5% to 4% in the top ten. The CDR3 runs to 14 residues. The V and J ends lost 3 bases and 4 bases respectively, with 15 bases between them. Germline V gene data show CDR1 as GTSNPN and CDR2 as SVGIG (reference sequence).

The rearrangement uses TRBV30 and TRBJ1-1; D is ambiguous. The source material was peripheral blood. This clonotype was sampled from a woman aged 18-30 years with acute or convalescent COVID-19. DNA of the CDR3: TGTGCCTGGAGGAGTTTCACGCCGGGCACTGAAGCTTTCTTT. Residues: CAWRSFTPGTEAFF. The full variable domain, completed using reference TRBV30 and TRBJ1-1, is SQTIHQWPATLVQPVGSPLSLECTVEGTSNPNLYWYRQAAGRGLQLLFYSVGIGQISSEVPQNLSASRPQDRQFILSSKKLLLSDSGFYLCAWRSFTPGTEAFFGQGTRLTVV.